This TCR beta chain emerged from a study of T cell responses to AZD1222 COVID-19 vaccine. Study information: Second-dose recipients at about 4 or about 12 weeks were treated as one pooled group.

Germline values: CDR1 LNHNV, CDR2 YYDKDF (reference sequence). V shed 0 bases and J shed 0 bases, with 2 bases lying between them. The CDR3 spans 13 residues. Details on this clone: As yet, its antigen is unknown.

Profiling relied on immunoSEQ multiplex PCR, and the TCRdb table lists in-frame clones only, not all of them. The repertoire holds 110,000 or so clones, with more than 75% as singletons. Broader study findings: In a largely white British group with more females than males, clonal diversity was possibly underestimated. Vaccine-associated CD4 TCRs spanned spike, dominant at 160-218 and 743-854. Samples come after the peak T cell response, not at day 14.

The receptor was derived from an adult in good health. The sample was peripheral blood, taken on day 0 of AZD1222 vaccination. The J gene is TRBJ1-1, the V gene TRBV15; the D is unclear. CDR3 amino acids: CATSRDMNTEAFF. The CDR3 region has the DNA TGTGCCACCAGCAGAGACATGAACACTGAAGCTTTCTTT. The full variable domain, completed using reference TRBV15 and TRBJ1-1, is DAMVIQNPRYQVTQFGKPVTLSCSQTLNHNVMYWYQQKSSQAPKLLFHYYDKDFNNEADTPDNFQSRRPNTSFCFLDIRSPGLGDTAMYLCATSRDMNTEAFFGQGTRLTVV.